Listed below are T cell receptor beta chains from one sample, sequenced in a study of blood T cell repertoires in COVID-19. This table comes from immunoSEQ multiplex PCR, and its TCRdb copy is limited to in-frame clones, with some not included. Among 200,000 to 250,000 clones listed, roughly nine tenths were seen once. The sequencing sample was made of peripheral blood. The receptors derive from a woman between 50 and 59 years old with acute or convalescent COVID-19. The CDR3 runs from the conserved cysteine through the conserved F or W. The order of the fields is clone size, D gene, J gene, V gene, CDR3 DNA, CDR3 protein. A D gene is named only where the DNA matches it firmly. Clone size is shown for a subset of rows, as once, few, many or a class of expanded clone.

size: .; D: TRBD1; J: TRBJ2-7; V: TRBV15; DNA: TGTGCCACCAGCAGGGACCGGGACAGGGTCTACGAGCAGTACTTC; CDR3: CATSRDRDRVYEQYF
size: few; D: .; J: TRBJ1-4; V: TRBV7-9; DNA: TGTGCCAGCAGCTTATACCTCCCCGGGGTCTTGAATGAAAAACTGTTTTTT; CDR3: CASSLYLPGVLNEKLFF
size: .; D: .; J: TRBJ1-6; V: TRBV27; DNA: TGTGCCAGCAGCTCCTTAGGGGATCGGTCGACCTCCTATAATTCACCCCTCCACTTT; CDR3: CASSSLGDRSTSYNSPLHF
size: .; D: TRBD2; J: TRBJ2-5; V: TRBV18; DNA: TGTGCCAGCTCACCCAGACTAGCGGGACAAGAGACCCAGTACTTC; CDR3: CASSPRLAGQETQYF
size: .; D: .; J: TRBJ2-7; V: TRBV7-7; DNA: TGTGCCAGCAGCCCTAGTTTCCGCGCATCCTACGAGCAGTACTTC; CDR3: CASSPSFRASYEQYF
size: .; D: TRBD2; J: TRBJ2-5; V: TRBV7-2; DNA: TGTGCCAGCAGCTTAACTAGCGGGAGGGCAGAGACCCAGTACTTC; CDR3: CASSLTSGRAETQYF
size: .; D: TRBD2; J: TRBJ2-1; V: TRBV4-1; DNA: TGCGCCAGCAGCCTAAGGACTAGCGGGAGTTATGAGCAGTTCTTC; CDR3: CASSLRTSGSYEQFF
size: .; D: TRBD1; J: TRBJ1-5; V: TRBV7-2; DNA: TGTGCCAGCAGCTCACAGGGGTATCAGCCCCAGCATTTT; CDR3: CASSSQGYQPQHF
size: .; D: TRBD1; J: TRBJ1-6; V: TRBV12-5; DNA: TGTGCTAGTGGTTTACAGTGGACAGGGTCACCCCTCCACTTT; CDR3: CASGLQWTGSPLHF
size: once; D: TRBD2; J: TRBJ2-1; V: TRBV7-8; DNA: TGTGCCAGCAGCCCGCGGACTAGCGGGGGGTATCCCTACAATGAGCAGTTCTTC; CDR3: CASSPRTSGGYPYNEQFF
size: .; D: TRBD2; J: TRBJ2-3; V: TRBV7-9; DNA: TGTGCCAGCAGCTTAGCATCAGGGAGGGGCACAGATACGCAGTATTTT; CDR3: CASSLASGRGTDTQYF
size: .; D: .; J: TRBJ1-5; V: TRBV5-8; DNA: TGTGCCAGCAGCTCCCAGTCCGATCAGCCCCAGCATTTT; CDR3: CASSSQSDQPQHF
size: .; D: TRBD2; J: TRBJ2-2; V: TRBV19; DNA: TGTGCCAGTAGTATTGGGCTAGCGGTCAGAGGGGAGCTGTTTTTT; CDR3: CASSIGLAVRGELFF
size: few; D: TRBD1; J: TRBJ2-7; V: TRBV13; DNA: TGTGCCAGCAGCTTAGGGAGGGACAGTCCGACGAGAGAGCAGTACTTC; CDR3: CASSLGRDSPTREQYF
size: .; D: .; J: TRBJ1-5; V: TRBV6-1; DNA: TGTGCCAGCAGTGCCCGCCCTCGACAGTTTTCGAGTCAGCCCCAGCATTTT; CDR3: CASSARPRQFSSQPQHF
size: .; D: .; J: TRBJ1-1; V: TRBV19; DNA: TGTGCCAGTAGACCGACAGTAACCGCTGAAGCTTTCTTT; CDR3: CASRPTVTAEAFF
size: .; D: .; J: TRBJ2-1; V: TRBV4-1; DNA: TGCGCCAGCAACCTAGCGATGAGCTCCTACAATGAGCAGTTCTTC; CDR3: CASNLAMSSYNEQFF
size: .; D: TRBD1; J: TRBJ2-7; V: TRBV5-1; DNA: TGCGCCAGCAGCTTTCCGGGACAGGGCGTTTTGGAGCAGTACTTC; CDR3: CASSFPGQGVLEQYF
size: many; D: .; J: TRBJ2-7; V: TRBV6-2/TRBV6-3; DNA: TGTGCCAGCAGTTACTCATATGGGACTCCTTCCTACGAGCAGTACTTC; CDR3: CASSYSYGTPSYEQYF
size: .; D: TRBD1; J: TRBJ1-6; V: TRBV3-1/TRBV3-2; DNA: TGTGCCAGCAGCCAGACAGGGGGAGGTTCACCCCTCCACTTT; CDR3: CASSQTGGGSPLHF
size: .; D: .; J: TRBJ1-1; V: TRBV7-2; DNA: TGTGCCAGCAGCCTTCGAGGTGACACTGAAGCTTTCTTT; CDR3: CASSLRGDTEAFF
size: .; D: TRBD1; J: TRBJ1-6; V: TRBV4-2; DNA: TGTGCCAGCAGCCGGGACAGGAATTCACCCCTCCACTTT; CDR3: CASSRDRNSPLHF
size: .; D: .; J: TRBJ1-5; V: TRBV15; DNA: TGTGCCACCAGCAGAGTCAAGGTGAGGCAGCCCCAGCATTTT; CDR3: CATSRVKVRQPQHF
size: .; D: TRBD1; J: TRBJ1-1; V: TRBV18; DNA: TGTGCCAGCTCACCAGCGGGACAGGGGGGAGGCGGCACTGAAGCTTTCTTT; CDR3: CASSPAGQGGGGTEAFF
size: .; D: .; J: TRBJ2-1; V: TRBV3-1/TRBV3-2; DNA: TGTGCCAGCAGCCAAGCTACTAGCTTCGACAATGAGCAGTTCTTC; CDR3: CASSQATSFDNEQFF